Included here is one T cell receptor (beta chain) sequence, with context. Its target is not known. It was with 60 Vbeta and 13 Jbeta primers that the PCR ran. TCRdb's table, derived via immunoSEQ multiplex PCR, lists solely in-frame clones and lacks some. Of roughly 170,000 clones listed, under 85% are singletons. The sample comes from a study of cytomegalovirus exposure and HLA in healthy donors. Study conclusions and caveats: Later work associated 16,951 TCR beta sequences with HLA alleles at 0.05 false discovery rate.

Trimming stripped 4 bases from V and 5 bases from J, with 17 bases between. This CDR3 spans 16 amino acids. In germline, CDR1 is LGHNA, CDR2 YNFKEQ. The sequenced material came from PBMCs. V usage is TRBV4-2 and J usage is TRBJ1-4; weak D call: TRBD1 (5 bases). The TCR sequence derives from a man between 18 and 35 years old in good health and CMV-seronegative. The CDR3: CASSPYSGQRNEKLFF. CDR3 nucleotide sequence: TGTGCCAGCAGCCCCTACTCCGGACAAAGGAATGAAAAACTGTTTTTT.